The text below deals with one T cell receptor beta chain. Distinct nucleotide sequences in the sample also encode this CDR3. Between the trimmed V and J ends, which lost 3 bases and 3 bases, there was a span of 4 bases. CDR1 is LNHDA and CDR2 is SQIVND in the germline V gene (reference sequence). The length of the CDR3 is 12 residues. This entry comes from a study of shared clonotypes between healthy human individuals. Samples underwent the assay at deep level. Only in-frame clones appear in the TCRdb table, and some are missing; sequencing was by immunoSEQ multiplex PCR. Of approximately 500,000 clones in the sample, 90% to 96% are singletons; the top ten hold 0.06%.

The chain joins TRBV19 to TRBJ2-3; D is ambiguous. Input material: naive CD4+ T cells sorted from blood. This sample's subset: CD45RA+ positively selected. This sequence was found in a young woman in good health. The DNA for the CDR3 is TGTGCCAGTAGTATTGGAACAGATACGCAGTATTTT. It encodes CASSIGTDTQYF.